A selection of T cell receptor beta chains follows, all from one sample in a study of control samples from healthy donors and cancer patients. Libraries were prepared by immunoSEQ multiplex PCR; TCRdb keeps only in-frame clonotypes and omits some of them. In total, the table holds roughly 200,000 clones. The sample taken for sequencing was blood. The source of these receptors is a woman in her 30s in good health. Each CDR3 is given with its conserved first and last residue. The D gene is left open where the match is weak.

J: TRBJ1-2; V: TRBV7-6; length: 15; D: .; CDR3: CASSLDGTGSYGYTF; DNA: TGTGCCAGCAGCTTAGATGGAACAGGATCCTATGGCTACACCTTC
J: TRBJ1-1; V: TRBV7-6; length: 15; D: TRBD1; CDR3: CASSLRTGVGTEAFF; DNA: TGTGCCAGCAGCCTTAGGACAGGGGTAGGCACTGAAGCTTTCTTT
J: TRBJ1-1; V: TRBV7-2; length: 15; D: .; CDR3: CASSSGISTNTEAFF; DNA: TGTGCCAGCAGCTCCGGGATTTCGACGAACACTGAAGCTTTCTTT
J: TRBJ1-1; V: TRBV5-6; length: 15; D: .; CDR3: CASSRAAGAGAEAFF; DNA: TGTGCCAGCAGCCGCGCGGCCGGGGCAGGCGCTGAAGCTTTCTTT
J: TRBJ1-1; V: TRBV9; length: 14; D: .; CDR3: CASSVGQGGDEAFF; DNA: TGTGCCAGCAGCGTAGGGCAGGGAGGCGATGAAGCTTTCTTT
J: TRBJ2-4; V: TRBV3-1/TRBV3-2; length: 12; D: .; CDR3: CASSQGGALQYF; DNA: TGTGCCAGCAGCCAGGGAGGAGCCCTTCAGTACTTC
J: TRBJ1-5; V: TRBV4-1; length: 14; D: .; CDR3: CASSSHGGNQPQHF; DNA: TGCGCCAGCAGCTCCCACGGGGGCAATCAGCCCCAGCATTTT
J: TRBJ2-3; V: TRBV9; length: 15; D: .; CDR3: CASSVEATGTLTQYF; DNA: TGTGCCAGCAGCGTAGAGGCTACGGGAACCCTTACGCAGTATTTT
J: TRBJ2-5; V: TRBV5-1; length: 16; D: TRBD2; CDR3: CASSFTSGVLQETQYF; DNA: TGCGCCAGCAGCTTTACTAGCGGGGTACTCCAAGAGACCCAGTACTTC
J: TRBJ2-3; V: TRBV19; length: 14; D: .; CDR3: CASSGLTSTDTQYF; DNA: TGTGCCAGCTCGGGACTGACTAGCACAGATACGCAGTATTTT
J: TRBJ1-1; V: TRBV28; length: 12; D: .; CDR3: CASSDYRWGAFF; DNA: TGTGCCAGCAGTGATTACAGGTGGGGAGCTTTCTTT
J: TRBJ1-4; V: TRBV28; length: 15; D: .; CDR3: CASQVYGATNEKLFF; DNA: TGTGCCAGCCAGGTGTATGGGGCAACTAATGAAAAACTGTTTTTT
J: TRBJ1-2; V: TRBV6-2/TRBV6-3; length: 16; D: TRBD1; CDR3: CASSRTGTGMNYGYTF; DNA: TGTGCCAGCAGCCGAACCGGGACAGGGATGAACTATGGCTACACCTTC
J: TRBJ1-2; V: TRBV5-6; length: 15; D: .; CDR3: CASSPRTRAVYGYTF; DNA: TGTGCCAGCAGCCCTAGGACACGTGCCGTCTATGGCTACACCTTC
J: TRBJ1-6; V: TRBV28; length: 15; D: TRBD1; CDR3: CASSLRDRLRSPLHF; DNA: TGTGCCAGCAGTTTAAGGGACAGGCTGAGATCACCCCTCCACTTT